This T cell receptor (beta chain) appears in the sequencing data of a study of shared clonotypes between healthy human individuals. TCRdb's copy holds only in-frame clones and misses some; the assay was immunoSEQ multiplex PCR. The sample lists about 500,000 clones, about 74% occurring once. V lost 3 bases and J 7 bases, leaving 4 bases between the germline ends. CDR3 length equals 11 residues. Germline-derived CDR1 and CDR2 are SGHTA and FQGNSA. Without sorting, samples used some 93 million PBMCs for genomic DNA. A remark on this clone: Additional DNA sequences in this sample encode the identical CDR3.

The chain employs TRBV7-2 and TRBJ2-1, with D hard to call. The sequencing input was PBMCs. The TCR was taken from a woman aged 40 to 49 in good health. Some clones in this sample may be carry-over from other donors' samples. The CDR3 DNA is TGTGCCAGCAGCTTTTATAATGAGCAGTTCTTC. Amino acid sequence: CASSFYNEQFF.